This T cell receptor beta chain came from a study of cytomegalovirus exposure and HLA in healthy donors. Study as a whole: It was reported in a later analysis that the same platform had been used for the 120 validation repertoires as for the approximately 670 first-cohort repertoires. Findings and limits, study-wide: Altogether, more than 150 TCR beta chains were recorded as cytomegalovirus-associated. Diagnosis of cytomegalovirus status made by the classifier reportedly showed high specificity and sensitivity.

This clone was recorded once. Its specificity is unknown. Generated by immunoSEQ multiplex PCR, the TCRdb table keeps only in-frame clones and is missing some. The table includes 120,000 to 150,000 clones, almost 90% detected once. The sequence came from a woman between 18 and 29 years old in good health and CMV-seropositive. Sequencing was performed on PBMCs.

In DNA form, the CDR3 reads TGTGCCAGCAGCGTAGCGACAGGGACTGGGGCCAACGTCCTGACTTTC. This codes for CASSVATGTGANVLTF. The chain links TRBV9 to TRBJ2-6; 7 bases agree with TRBD1. CDR1 and CDR2 from the germline V gene are SGDLS and YYNGEE. The CDR3 length is 16 residues. Trimming took 0 bases from V and 2 from J; bases not matched to a gene: 2. Looking up the rest from reference TRBV9 and TRBJ2-6 gives the full variable domain: DSGVTQTPKHLITATGQRVTLRCSPRSGDLSVYWYQQSLDQGLQFLIQYYNGEERAKGNILERFSAQQFPDLHSELNLSSLELGDSALYFCASSVATGTGANVLTFGAGSRLTVL.